This T cell receptor beta chain was captured by sequencing in a study of blood T cell repertoires in COVID-19. In the study overall: Sites in the United States, Italy and Spain provided acute and convalescent COVID-19 samples. Sample material is recorded as cDNA or gDNA derived from T cells, B-cell-depleted T cells, or PBMCs.

Original data processing: Counts of nucleated cells, estimated from reference gene primer amplification, were obtained. Here immunoSEQ multiplex PCR was the method, and the copy in TCRdb shows in-frame clones only, minus some. The DNA gave D and trimming, while V, J and clone size come from that table. The sample has 60,000 to 80,000 clones, about 82% seen once. The sequence was collected from a man aged 45-65 years with acute or convalescent COVID-19. The sample taken for sequencing was peripheral blood.

This CDR3 reads CSVPTSSYNEQFF. For the CDR3, the DNA is TGCAGCGTGCCCACGAGCTCCTACAATGAGCAGTTCTTC. V is TRBV29-1 and J is TRBJ2-1, with no clear D. Germline V CDR1 and CDR2: SQVTM, ANQGSEA. The V end was cut by 6 bases, the J end by 0 bases, with 9 bases between. This CDR3 spans 13 amino acids.